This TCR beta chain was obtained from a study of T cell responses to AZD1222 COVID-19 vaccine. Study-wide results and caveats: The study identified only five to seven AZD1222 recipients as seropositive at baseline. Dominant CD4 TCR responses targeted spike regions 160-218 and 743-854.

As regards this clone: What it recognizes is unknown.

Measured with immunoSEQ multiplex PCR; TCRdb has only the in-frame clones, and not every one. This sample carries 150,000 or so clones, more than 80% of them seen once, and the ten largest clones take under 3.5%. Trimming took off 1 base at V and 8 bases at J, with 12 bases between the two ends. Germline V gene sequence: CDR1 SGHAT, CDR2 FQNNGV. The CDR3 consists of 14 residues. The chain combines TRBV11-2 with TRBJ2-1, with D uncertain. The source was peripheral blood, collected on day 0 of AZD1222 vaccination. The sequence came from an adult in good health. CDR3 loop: CASSLGAGYDEQFF. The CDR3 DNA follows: TGTGCCAGCAGCTTAGGGGCTGGGTACGATGAGCAGTTCTTC.